Listed below are T cell receptor beta chains from one sample, sequenced in a study of blood T cell repertoires in COVID-19. The method was immunoSEQ multiplex PCR; TCRdb's version includes in-frame clones alone and lacks a portion of them. This table has approximately 120,000 clones, about 70% appearing once. The specimen was peripheral blood. These receptors were taken from a man between 60 and 75 years old with acute or convalescent COVID-19. The CDR3 runs from the conserved cysteine through the conserved F or W. Fields, in order: CDR3 protein, CDR3 DNA, J gene, V gene, D gene, clone size. D genes are given only for firm matches. A clone size is listed for some rows: how often the clone was seen (once, few, many), or a class if it is expanded.

cdr3_aa: CASSLRDGEKAFF; cdr3_nt: TGTGCCAGCAGTCTGCGGGACGGAGAAAAAGCTTTCTTT; j_call: TRBJ1-1; v_call: TRBV6-6; d_call: .; clone_size: .
cdr3_aa: CASSLATAGSTDTQYF; cdr3_nt: TGCGCCAGCAGCTTGGCGACGGCGGGGAGCACAGATACGCAGTATTTT; j_call: TRBJ2-3; v_call: TRBV5-1; d_call: .; clone_size: .
cdr3_aa: CASSLVGGPREQYF; cdr3_nt: TGTGCCAGCAGCTTGGTGGGGGGACCGCGTGAGCAGTACTTC; j_call: TRBJ2-7; v_call: TRBV5-6; d_call: .; clone_size: .
cdr3_aa: CASSMANRGGNTEAFF; cdr3_nt: TGTGCCAGTAGTATGGCTAACAGGGGGGGAAACACTGAAGCTTTCTTT; j_call: TRBJ1-1; v_call: TRBV19; d_call: TRBD1; clone_size: .
cdr3_aa: CASNPGQLNYGYTF; cdr3_nt: TGTGCCAGTAACCCGGGACAGCTTAACTATGGCTACACCTTC; j_call: TRBJ1-2; v_call: TRBV19; d_call: TRBD1; clone_size: .
cdr3_aa: CASRPGSYNSPLHF; cdr3_nt: TGTGCCAGCAGGCCGGGATCCTATAATTCACCCCTCCACTTT; j_call: TRBJ1-6; v_call: TRBV27; d_call: .; clone_size: .
cdr3_aa: CASGGGNQPQHF; cdr3_nt: TGTGCCAGTGGGGGGGGCAATCAGCCCCAGCATTTT; j_call: TRBJ1-5; v_call: TRBV28; d_call: .; clone_size: .
cdr3_aa: CASSQENRVSAGELFF; cdr3_nt: TGCGCCAGCAGCCAAGAAAACAGGGTCTCGGCCGGGGAGCTGTTTTTT; j_call: TRBJ2-2; v_call: TRBV4-1; d_call: .; clone_size: .
cdr3_aa: CASSTTGIRQFF; cdr3_nt: TGTGCCAGCAGTACTACAGGGATTAGGCAGTTCTTC; j_call: TRBJ2-1; v_call: TRBV27; d_call: .; clone_size: .
cdr3_aa: CASSLTGTPSEKLFF; cdr3_nt: TGCGCCAGCAGCTTGACCGGGACACCGTCTGAAAAACTGTTTTTT; j_call: TRBJ1-4; v_call: TRBV5-1; d_call: .; clone_size: .
cdr3_aa: CASSQGGLLTDTQYF; cdr3_nt: TGTGCCAGCAGCCAAGGGGGACTACTCACAGATACGCAGTATTTT; j_call: TRBJ2-3; v_call: TRBV14; d_call: TRBD2; clone_size: .
cdr3_aa: CASSGTSVGDYEQYF; cdr3_nt: TGTGCCAGCAGTGGAACTAGCGTCGGGGACTACGAGCAGTACTTC; j_call: TRBJ2-7; v_call: TRBV6-1; d_call: TRBD2; clone_size: .
cdr3_aa: CASSPQGIYGYTF; cdr3_nt: TGTGCCAGCAGCCCACAGGGGATCTATGGCTACACCTTC; j_call: TRBJ1-2; v_call: TRBV3-1/TRBV3-2; d_call: TRBD1; clone_size: .
cdr3_aa: CASSNRDRVFGYTF; cdr3_nt: TGTGCCAGTAGTAACCGGGACAGGGTTTTTGGCTACACCTTC; j_call: TRBJ1-2; v_call: TRBV19; d_call: TRBD1; clone_size: .
cdr3_aa: CASSLFSGGEGIYGYTF; cdr3_nt: TGTGCCAGCAGTTTATTTTCTGGTGGTGAGGGTATCTATGGCTACACCTTC; j_call: TRBJ1-2; v_call: TRBV27; d_call: .; clone_size: .
cdr3_aa: CASSSAPTSGNNEQFF; cdr3_nt: TGTGCCAGCAGCTCTGCGCCGACTAGCGGTAACAATGAGCAGTTCTTC; j_call: TRBJ2-1; v_call: TRBV5-4; d_call: TRBD2; clone_size: .
cdr3_aa: CASSLLATNEKLFF; cdr3_nt: TGCGCCAGCAGCTTGCTAGCAACTAATGAAAAACTGTTTTTT; j_call: TRBJ1-4; v_call: TRBV5-1; d_call: .; clone_size: .
cdr3_aa: CASSQDWGRGYTEAFF; cdr3_nt: TGTGCCAGCAGCCAAGATTGGGGCAGGGGTTATACTGAAGCTTTCTTT; j_call: TRBJ1-1; v_call: TRBV4-2; d_call: .; clone_size: once
cdr3_aa: CASSHGTPLYNEQFF; cdr3_nt: TGTGCCAGCAGCCACGGGACTCCCCTATACAATGAGCAGTTCTTC; j_call: TRBJ2-1; v_call: TRBV7-3; d_call: .; clone_size: .
cdr3_aa: CASSRDTYNEQFF; cdr3_nt: TGTGCCAGCAGCCGAGACACCTACAATGAGCAGTTCTTC; j_call: TRBJ2-1; v_call: TRBV7-6; d_call: .; clone_size: .
cdr3_aa: CASSQDRFEQFF; cdr3_nt: TGTGCCAGCAGCCAAGATCGGTTTGAGCAGTTCTTC; j_call: TRBJ2-1; v_call: TRBV3-1/TRBV3-2; d_call: .; clone_size: .
cdr3_aa: CASSLAYYEQYF; cdr3_nt: TGTGCCAGCAGCTTAGCCTATTACGAGCAGTACTTC; j_call: TRBJ2-7; v_call: TRBV7-2; d_call: .; clone_size: few
cdr3_aa: CAISESTGNSGGIMNEQFF; cdr3_nt: TGTGCCATCAGTGAGTCGACTGGGAATAGCGGGGGAATCATGAATGAGCAGTTCTTC; j_call: TRBJ2-1; v_call: TRBV10-3; d_call: TRBD2; clone_size: .
cdr3_aa: CAISEYGRDTEAFF; cdr3_nt: TGTGCCATCAGTGAGTATGGGAGGGACACTGAAGCTTTCTTT; j_call: TRBJ1-1; v_call: TRBV10-3; d_call: .; clone_size: .
cdr3_aa: CASSLAAGGNTGELFF; cdr3_nt: TGCGCCAGCAGCTTGGCCGCGGGGGGGAACACCGGGGAGCTGTTTTTT; j_call: TRBJ2-2; v_call: TRBV5-1; d_call: TRBD2; clone_size: .
cdr3_aa: CASRGQGDGELFF; cdr3_nt: TGTGCCAGCAGGGGACAGGGGGACGGGGAGCTGTTTTTT; j_call: TRBJ2-2; v_call: TRBV2; d_call: TRBD1; clone_size: .
cdr3_aa: CASSPQASGGAAEQFF; cdr3_nt: TGTGCCAGCTCACCACAGGCTAGCGGGGGGGCCGCTGAGCAGTTCTTC; j_call: TRBJ2-1; v_call: TRBV18; d_call: TRBD2; clone_size: .
cdr3_aa: CASSQGGGRQGTYEQYF; cdr3_nt: TGTGCCAGCAGCCAAGGAGGGGGCAGACAGGGGACCTACGAGCAGTACTTC; j_call: TRBJ2-7; v_call: TRBV3-1/TRBV3-2; d_call: TRBD1; clone_size: few
cdr3_aa: CATSDIGLAGDTGELFF; cdr3_nt: TGTGCCACCAGTGACATCGGACTAGCGGGGGACACCGGGGAGCTGTTTTTT; j_call: TRBJ2-2; v_call: TRBV24-1; d_call: TRBD2; clone_size: .
cdr3_aa: CAWSVGGTANEKLFF; cdr3_nt: TGTGCCTGGAGTGTAGGGGGTACGGCTAATGAAAAACTGTTTTTT; j_call: TRBJ1-4; v_call: TRBV30; d_call: .; clone_size: .
cdr3_aa: CASSASGTGNYGYTF; cdr3_nt: TGTGCCAGCAGCGCGTCCGGGACAGGGAACTATGGCTACACCTTC; j_call: TRBJ1-2; v_call: TRBV5-4; d_call: TRBD1; clone_size: .
cdr3_aa: CASSLGTVGNTIYF; cdr3_nt: TGTGCCAGCAGCCTAGGGACAGTCGGAAACACCATATATTTT; j_call: TRBJ1-3; v_call: TRBV14; d_call: TRBD1; clone_size: .
cdr3_aa: CASSPSQWGGHNEQFF; cdr3_nt: TGTGCCAGCAGCCCAAGTCAGTGGGGGGGCCATAATGAGCAGTTCTTC; j_call: TRBJ2-1; v_call: TRBV9; d_call: .; clone_size: .
cdr3_aa: CASSMPQGVNTEAFF; cdr3_nt: TGTGCCAGTAGTATGCCCCAAGGGGTGAACACTGAAGCTTTCTTT; j_call: TRBJ1-1; v_call: TRBV19; d_call: .; clone_size: few
cdr3_aa: CASQLGGANYGYTF; cdr3_nt: TGTGCCAGCCAGTTGGGGGGAGCTAACTATGGCTACACCTTC; j_call: TRBJ1-2; v_call: TRBV7-9; d_call: .; clone_size: .
cdr3_aa: CASSQPGTGGTEAFF; cdr3_nt: TGTGCCAGCAGCCAACCCGGGACAGGGGGCACTGAAGCTTTCTTT; j_call: TRBJ1-1; v_call: TRBV14; d_call: TRBD1; clone_size: .
cdr3_aa: CASSGAGSYNEQFF; cdr3_nt: TGTGCCAGCAGTGGAGCCGGGAGTTACAATGAGCAGTTCTTC; j_call: TRBJ2-1; v_call: TRBV6-1; d_call: .; clone_size: few
cdr3_aa: CATRSRATNTGELFF; cdr3_nt: TGTGCCACCCGATCAAGAGCGACGAACACCGGGGAGCTGTTTTTT; j_call: TRBJ2-2; v_call: TRBV24-1; d_call: .; clone_size: .
cdr3_aa: CATSDSGTGTPRELFF; cdr3_nt: TGTGCCACCAGTGACTCCGGGACAGGGACACCGCGGGAGCTGTTTTTT; j_call: TRBJ2-2; v_call: TRBV24-1; d_call: TRBD1; clone_size: .
cdr3_aa: CASRRTSGGPPRSYNEQFF; cdr3_nt: TGTGCCAGCAGAAGGACTAGCGGGGGCCCACCTCGATCCTACAATGAGCAGTTCTTC; j_call: TRBJ2-1; v_call: TRBV5-4; d_call: TRBD2; clone_size: .
cdr3_aa: CAWRKPIAKNIQYF; cdr3_nt: TGTGCCTGGAGAAAGCCGATAGCCAAAAACATTCAGTACTTC; j_call: TRBJ2-4; v_call: TRBV30; d_call: .; clone_size: .
cdr3_aa: CASSYSRLAGLYEQFF; cdr3_nt: TGTGCCAGCAGTTACTCTAGACTAGCGGGACTCTATGAGCAGTTCTTC; j_call: TRBJ2-1; v_call: TRBV6-2/TRBV6-3; d_call: TRBD2; clone_size: .
cdr3_aa: CASVGQGGEAFF; cdr3_nt: TGTGCCAGCGTTGGACAGGGAGGAGAAGCTTTCTTT; j_call: TRBJ1-1; v_call: TRBV12-3/TRBV12-4; d_call: TRBD1; clone_size: .
cdr3_aa: CASKRTSGGSDTQYF; cdr3_nt: TGTGCCAGCAAAAGGACTAGCGGGGGATCGGATACGCAGTATTTT; j_call: TRBJ2-3; v_call: TRBV2; d_call: TRBD2; clone_size: few
cdr3_aa: CASSGLAGGQVYEQYF; cdr3_nt: TGTGCCAGCAGTGGGTTAGCGGGGGGCCAAGTCTACGAGCAGTACTTC; j_call: TRBJ2-7; v_call: TRBV27; d_call: TRBD2; clone_size: .
cdr3_aa: CAAREGDYYNEQFF; cdr3_nt: TGTGCCGCCCGGGAAGGGGACTACTACAATGAGCAGTTCTTC; j_call: TRBJ2-1; v_call: TRBV10-3; d_call: TRBD2; clone_size: .
cdr3_aa: CASSLMGLTGTNTEAFF; cdr3_nt: TGTGCCAGCAGCTTGATGGGGTTAACAGGGACGAACACTGAAGCTTTCTTT; j_call: TRBJ1-1; v_call: TRBV5-5; d_call: .; clone_size: .
cdr3_aa: CATSSGTGGPNYGYTF; cdr3_nt: TGTGCCACCAGCAGTGGGACAGGGGGTCCTAACTATGGCTACACCTTC; j_call: TRBJ1-2; v_call: TRBV15; d_call: TRBD1; clone_size: few